This T cell receptor beta chain originates from a study of identical twins. This clonotype occurred many times. Its target is unknown. Template switching introduced a universal primer site, and the cDNA bore unique molecular identifiers. MiXCR was run by TCRdb on the 5' RACE reads, yielding one entry per CDR3 protein. Here the sample spans 200,000 to 250,000 distinct CDR3 sequences, about 7% being singletons. CDR1 and CDR2 (germline): SGHRS, YFSETQ. This CDR3 has 14 residues. V was trimmed by 4 bases and J by 1 base, leaving 10 bases between them. Study outcomes and limitations: Among out-of-frame alpha sequences shared by twins, low generation probability occurred in excess.

All of the donors were Caucasians in good health. These data are also associated with another study on yellow fever vaccine responses in identical twins.

The sample comprised memory (CD45RO+) T cells sorted from blood. The source of this sequence is a woman between 18 and 29 years old in good health. The chain couples TRBV5-1 to TRBJ2-3, with D hard to call. As DNA, the CDR3 is TGCGCCAGCAGCCTCCTAAGTCGCACAGATACGCAGTATTTT. Translating gives CASSLLSRTDTQYF.